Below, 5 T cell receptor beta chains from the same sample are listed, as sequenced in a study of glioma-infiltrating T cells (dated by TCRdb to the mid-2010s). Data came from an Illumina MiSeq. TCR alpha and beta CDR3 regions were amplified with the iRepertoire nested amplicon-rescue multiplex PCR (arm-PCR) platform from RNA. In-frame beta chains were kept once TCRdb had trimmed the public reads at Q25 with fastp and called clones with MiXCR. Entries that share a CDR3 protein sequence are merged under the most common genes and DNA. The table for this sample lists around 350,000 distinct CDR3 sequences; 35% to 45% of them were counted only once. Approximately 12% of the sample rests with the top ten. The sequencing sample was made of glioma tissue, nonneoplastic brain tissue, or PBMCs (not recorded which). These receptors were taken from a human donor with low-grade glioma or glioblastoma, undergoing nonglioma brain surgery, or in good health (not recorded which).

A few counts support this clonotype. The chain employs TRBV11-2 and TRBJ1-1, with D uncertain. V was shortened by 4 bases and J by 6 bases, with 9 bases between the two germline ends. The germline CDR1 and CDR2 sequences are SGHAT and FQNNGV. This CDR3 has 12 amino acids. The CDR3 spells CASSYVRAEAFF. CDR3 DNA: TGTGCCAGCAGCTACGTTAGGGCTGAAGCTTTCTTT.

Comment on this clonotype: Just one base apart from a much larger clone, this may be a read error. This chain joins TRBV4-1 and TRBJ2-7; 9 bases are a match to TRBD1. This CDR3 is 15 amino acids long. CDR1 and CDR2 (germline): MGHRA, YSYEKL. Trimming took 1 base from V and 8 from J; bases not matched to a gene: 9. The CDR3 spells CASSQGRDREAKQYF. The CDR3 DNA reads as TGCGCCAGCAGCCAAGGCCGGGACAGGGAGGCCAAGCAGTACTTC.

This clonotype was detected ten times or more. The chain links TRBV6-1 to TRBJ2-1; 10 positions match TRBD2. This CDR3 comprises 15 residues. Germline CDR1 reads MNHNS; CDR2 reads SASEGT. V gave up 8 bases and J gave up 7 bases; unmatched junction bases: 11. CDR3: CASSKMGLARNEQFF. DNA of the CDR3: TGTGCCAGCTCGAAAATGGGACTAGCGAGGAATGAGCAGTTCTTC.

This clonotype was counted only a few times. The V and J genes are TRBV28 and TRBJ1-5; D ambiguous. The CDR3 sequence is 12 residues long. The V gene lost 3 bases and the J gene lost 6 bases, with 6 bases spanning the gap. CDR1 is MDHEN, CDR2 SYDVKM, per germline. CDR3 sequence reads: CASSFGGQPQHF. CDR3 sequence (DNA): TGTGCCAGCAGTTTCGGTGGTCAGCCCCAGCATTTT.

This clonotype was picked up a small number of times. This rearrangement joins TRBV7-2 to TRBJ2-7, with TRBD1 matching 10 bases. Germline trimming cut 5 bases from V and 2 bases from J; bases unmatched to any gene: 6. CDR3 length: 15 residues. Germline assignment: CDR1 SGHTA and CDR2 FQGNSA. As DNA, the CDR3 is TGTGCCAGCAGCCGTACCGGGACAGGGGCCTACGAGCAGTACTTC. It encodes CASSRTGTGAYEQYF. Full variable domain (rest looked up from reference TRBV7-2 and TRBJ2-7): GAGVSQSPSNKVTEKGKDVELRCDPISGHTALYWYRQSLGQGLEFLIYFQGNSAPDKSGLPSDRFSAERTGGSVSTLTIQRTQQEDSAVYLCASSRTGTGAYEQYFGPGTRLTVT.